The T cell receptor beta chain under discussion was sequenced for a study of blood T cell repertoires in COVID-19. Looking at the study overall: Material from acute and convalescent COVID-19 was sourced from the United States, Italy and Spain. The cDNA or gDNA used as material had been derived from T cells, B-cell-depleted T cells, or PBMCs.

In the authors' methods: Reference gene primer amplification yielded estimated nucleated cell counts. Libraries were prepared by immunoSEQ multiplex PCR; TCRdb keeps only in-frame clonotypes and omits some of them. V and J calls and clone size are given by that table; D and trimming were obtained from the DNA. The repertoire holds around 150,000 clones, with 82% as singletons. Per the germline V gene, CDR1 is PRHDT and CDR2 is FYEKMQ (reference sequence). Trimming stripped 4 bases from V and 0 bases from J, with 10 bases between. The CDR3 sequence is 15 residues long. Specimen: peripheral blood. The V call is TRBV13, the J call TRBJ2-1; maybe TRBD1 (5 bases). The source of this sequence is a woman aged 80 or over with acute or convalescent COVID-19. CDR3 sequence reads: CASSSGHTSYNEQFF. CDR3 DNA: TGTGCCAGCAGCTCCGGACATACCTCCTACAATGAGCAGTTCTTC.